The 26 T cell receptor beta chains in this list originate from one sample, sequenced in a study of T cell changes during pregnancy in multiple sclerosis. Produced via immunoSEQ multiplex PCR; TCRdb's table is partial and in-frame only. The repertoire holds tens of thousands of clones, with about 90% as singletons. Here the sequenced sample was CD4+ T cells from peripheral blood mononuclear cells, taken after pregnancy. The receptors were gathered from a female donor in good health, enrolled as a control in a pregnancy study.

The rearrangement links TRBV6-6 to TRBJ1-2, with D perhaps matching TRBD1 (5 bases). The CDR3 sequence is 13 residues long. Germline-derived CDR1 and CDR2 are MNHNY and SVGAGI (reference sequence). Trimming left V 7 bases short and J 4 bases short, with 13 bases between. CDR3 loop: CASISTTGYGYTF. The CDR3 region has the DNA TGTGCCAGCATTTCGACCACAGGCTATGGCTACACCTTC.

The chain couples TRBV19 to TRBJ1-2; a weak D match, TRBD1 (5 bases). This CDR3 is built from 15 residues. V was trimmed by 5 bases and J by 4 bases, leaving 17 bases between them. The germline CDR1 and CDR2 sequences are LNHDA and SQIVND (reference sequence). CDR3 loop: CASSASNRIPYGYTF. CDR3 DNA: TGTGCCAGTAGTGCGAGCAACAGGATCCCCTATGGCTACACCTTC.

This clone was detected once. The chain carries TRBV6-1 and TRBJ1-2; perhaps TRBD1 as D (6 bases). The CDR3 extends over 16 amino acids. CDR1 and CDR2 from the germline V gene are MNHNS and SASEGT. The V end lost 5 bases, the J end lost 2 bases, and 18 bases lay between the germline ends. The CDR3 loop is CASSKETSGGNYGYTF. The CDR3 DNA is TGTGCCAGCAGTAAAGAGACGTCTGGGGGCAACTATGGCTACACCTTC.

V and J are TRBV2 and TRBJ2-6, with a tentative D call TRBD1 (5 bases). V dropped 6 bases and J dropped 0 bases, with 9 bases sitting between them. The CDR3 totals 15 residues. Germline V CDR1 and CDR2: SNHLY, FYNNEI. The CDR3 here is CASRGQLSGANVLTF. CDR3 sequence (DNA): TGTGCCAGCAGAGGACAACTCTCTGGGGCCAACGTCCTGACTTTC.

The chain uses TRBV7-3 and TRBJ2-5; 9 bases match TRBD2. This CDR3 spans 17 amino acids. After removal of 9 bases from V and 4 bases from J, the junction contained 18 bases not matched to a gene. Germline V gene sequence: CDR1 SGHTA, CDR2 FQGTGA. In DNA, the CDR3 is TGTGCCAGGACCTCCGCGGGGGGGCCGAATCGGGGAGAGACCCAGTACTTC. Protein sequence: CARTSAGGPNRGETQYF.

This chain joins TRBV28 and TRBJ2-2; tentatively, D is TRBD2 (5 bases). CDR1 is MDHEN and CDR2 is SYDVKM in the germline V gene. The CDR3 loop spans 16 amino acids. V lost 6 bases and J lost 4, with 18 bases in between. This CDR3 is CASSLTAGVLTGELFF. The CDR3 nucleotides read TGTGCCAGCAGCTTGACCGCGGGCGTACTCACCGGGGAGCTGTTTTTT.

This rearrangement joins TRBV6-6 to TRBJ2-3; 9 nucleotides agree with TRBD1. CDR3 length: 16 amino acids. In germline, CDR1 is MNHNY, CDR2 SVGAGI (reference sequence). The ends lost 0 bases at V and 2 bases at J; junction bases unmatched: 3. The CDR3 region is CASSYSGQGLTDTQYF. As DNA, the CDR3 is TGTGCCAGCAGTTACTCGGGACAGGGCCTCACAGATACGCAGTATTTT.

The chain couples TRBV21-1 to TRBJ1-1; TRBD1, as called in the table, went unchecked against the DNA. TRBV21-1 is reported as a pseudogene. The length of the CDR3 is 16 residues. The CDR3 region is CASSKRRGQANTEAFF. The CDR3 region has the DNA TGTGCCAGCAGCAAAAGACGGGGACAGGCGAACACTGAAGCTTTCTTT.

The genes are TRBV19 and TRBJ1-2; a weak D match, TRBD1 (5 bases). The CDR3 length is 14 residues. V lost 6 bases, J lost 8 bases, and 19 bases lay in between. Germline V lookup: CDR1 LNHDA, CDR2 SQIVND (reference sequence). In nucleotides, the CDR3 is TGTGCCAGTAGGATACAAATCCAGGGATGGGGCTACACCTTC. Translated, it gives CASRIQIQGWGYTF.

The chain carries TRBV29-1 and TRBJ2-3, with 7 nucleotides matching TRBD2. CDR3 length equals 14 residues. Looked up from germline, CDR1 is SQVTM and CDR2 is ANQGSEA. With 5 bases clipped from V and 5 bases from J, the junction kept 10 bases outside the gene matches. In DNA form, the CDR3 reads TGCAGCGTTCTCCGGGGGAGGGTAGGAGATACGCAGTATTTT. It yields the protein CSVLRGRVGDTQYF.

The chain carries TRBV18 and TRBJ1-3, with D uncertain. CDR1 and CDR2 (germline): KGHSH, LQKENI. V dropped 3 bases and J dropped 3 bases, with 15 bases sitting between them. The CDR3 has 16 residues. CDR3 bases: TGTGCCAGCTCACCCCCCAGACCCTCAGGTGGAAACACCATATATTTT. Amino acid sequence: CASSPPRPSGGNTIYF. Based on the CDR3 plus reference TRBV18 and TRBJ1-3, the full variable domain is NAGVMQNPRHLVRRRGQEARLRCSPMKGHSHVYWYRQLPEEGLKFMVYLQKENIIDESGMPKERFSAEFPKEGPSILRIQQVVRGDSAAYFCASSPPRPSGGNTIYFGEGSWLTVV.

The genes are TRBV6-6 and TRBJ2-7, with a weak D call TRBD1 (6 bases). Looked up from germline, CDR1 is MNHNY and CDR2 is SVGAGI (reference sequence). V lost 5 bases, J lost 5 bases, and 16 bases lay in between. The CDR3 length is 14 residues. CDR3 sequence (DNA): TGTGCCAGCAGTCTGACGACAGGAGTCGACGAGCAGTACTTC. Its translation: CASSLTTGVDEQYF.

The chain carries TRBV5-8 and TRBJ1-2; D unresolved. Trimming shortened V by 7 bases and J by 8 bases, and 9 bases separated the two germline ends. CDR3 length: 10 residues. CDR1 is SGHTS and CDR2 is YDEGEE in the germline V gene. The CDR3 coding sequence is TGTGCCAGCCCCCCGAGGGGCTACACCTTC. Translated: CASPPRGYTF.

The gene calls are TRBV7-3 and TRBJ2-7; perhaps TRBD1 as D (5 bases). Per germline, CDR1 SGHTA and CDR2 FQGTGA. This CDR3 has 15 amino acids. V lost 0 bases to trimming and J lost 5 bases, with 14 bases between them. CDR3 residues: CASSLTGAAQNEQYF. The CDR3 DNA sequence: TGTGCCAGCAGCTTAACAGGGGCCGCTCAGAACGAGCAGTACTTC.

J is TRBJ1-1 and V is TRBV7-2, with D hard to call. Trimming left V 5 bases short and J 5 bases short, with 15 bases between. The CDR3 has 14 amino acids. Looked up from germline, CDR1 is SGHTA and CDR2 is FQGNSA. DNA for the CDR3: TGTGCCAGCAGCCCAAGGATGGGCGGGACTGAAGCTTTCTTT. It codes for CASSPRMGGTEAFF.

The chain uses TRBV15 and TRBJ1-1; 10 bases are a match to TRBD1. Germline loops: CDR1 LNHNV, CDR2 YYDKDF (reference sequence). This CDR3 contains 16 residues. The junction had 8 bases not matched to a gene; V was cut back by 4 bases and J by 3 bases. CDR3: CATSKPRTGGDTEAFF. The CDR3 nucleotides are TGTGCCACCAGCAAGCCCAGGACAGGGGGGGACACTGAAGCTTTCTTT.

This clone has just one count. V usage is TRBV4-2 and J usage is TRBJ1-4, with 9 bases aligning to TRBD1. The CDR3 is 19 residues long. Germline assignment: CDR1 LGHNA and CDR2 YNFKEQ. The V segment lost 3 bases and the J segment 5 bases; nucleotides outside the gene matches: 16. The CDR3 loop reads CASSHRIRDREVGNEKLFF. For the CDR3, the DNA is TGTGCCAGCAGCCACCGAATCCGGGACAGGGAGGTAGGGAATGAAAAACTGTTTTTT.

V is TRBV19 and J is TRBJ1-1; D call uncertain. The V and J ends lost 8 bases and 0 bases respectively, with 10 bases between them. CDR1 and CDR2 from the germline V gene are LNHDA and SQIVND (reference sequence). This CDR3 region has 13 residues. CDR3 residues: CASVGNMNTEAFF. CDR3 nucleotide sequence: TGTGCCAGTGTGGGCAACATGAACACTGAAGCTTTCTTT.

The chain links TRBV5-1 to TRBJ1-4; 9 positions agree with TRBD1. CDR1 SGHRS and CDR2 YFSETQ come from the germline V gene. The CDR3 contains 15 residues. V dropped 4 bases and J dropped 5; count of bases not matched to a gene: 6. The CDR3 region has the DNA TGCGCCAGCAGCACATCCGGGACAGGGAATGAAAAACTGTTTTTT. Its protein is CASSTSGTGNEKLFF.

This clone was picked up one time. The V gene is TRBV29-1, the J gene TRBJ2-1; possibly TRBD2 for D (7 bases). Germline V CDR1 and CDR2: SQVTM, ANQGSEA. The V end lost 4 bases, the J end lost 0 bases, and 16 bases lay between the germline ends. There are 16 residues in the CDR3. In DNA form, the CDR3 reads TGCAGCGTTGGAGAGGGGGGGGGAAGCTCCTACAATGAGCAGTTCTTC. It is translated as CSVGEGGGSSYNEQFF.

The chain is built from TRBV2 and TRBJ2-1; TRBD2 matches 10 bases. CDR3 length: 12 residues. The V gene end was trimmed by 6 bases and the J gene end by 15 bases; junction bases not matched to a gene: 8. CDR1 and CDR2 from the germline V gene are SNHLY and FYNNEI. The chain's CDR3 is CASRIAGGLPFF. CDR3 in DNA: TGTGCCAGCAGGATAGCGGGGGGCCTTCCGTTCTTC.

The chain employs TRBV7-9 and TRBJ2-7; a weak D match, TRBD1 (6 bases). Looked up from germline, CDR1 is SEHNR and CDR2 is FQNEAQ (reference sequence). Trimming removed 5 bases from V and 2 bases from J, with 16 bases in between. CDR3 length equals 15 residues. CDR3 sequence: CASSPRGGGPYEQYF. For the CDR3, the DNA is TGTGCCAGCAGCCCCAGGGGTGGGGGTCCCTACGAGCAGTACTTC.

The chain carries TRBV28 and TRBJ1-2; 9 nucleotides match TRBD1. Germline CDR1 MDHEN, CDR2 SYDVKM. The length of the CDR3 is 19 residues. V lost 3 bases to trimming and J lost 2 bases; unmatched junction nucleotides: 16. The CDR3 bases are TGTGCCAGCAGTTTCTTTGGGGCGACAGGGGGGCTTTTCAACTATGGCTACACCTTC. Its translation: CASSFFGATGGLFNYGYTF.

V is TRBV19 and J is TRBJ1-6, with TRBD1 matching over 7 bases. The CDR3 length is 14 residues. CDR1 LNHDA and CDR2 SQIVND come from the germline V gene (reference sequence). V trimming: 2 bases; J trimming: 9 bases; junction bases outside the gene matches: 4. Written as DNA, the CDR3 is TGTGCCAGTAGTATAACAGGGGTGGTTTCACCCCTCCACTTT. As protein: CASSITGVVSPLHF.

This clone was observed a handful of times. The chain combines TRBV4-2 with TRBJ1-6, with 9 bases aligning to TRBD1. CDR1 is LGHNA, CDR2 YNFKEQ, per germline. This CDR3 has 16 residues. J was trimmed by 10 bases and V by 1 base; bases with no gene match: 8. CDR3 protein: CASSQGPGQGESPLHF. CDR3 bases: TGTGCCAGCAGCCAAGGGCCGGGACAGGGTGAATCACCCCTCCACTTT.

The CDR3 DNA reads TGTGCCAGCAGTTTATCAGCGGGGGGGCGGAATGAGCAGTTCTTC. Translation gives CASSLSAGGRNEQFF. The J gene is TRBJ2-1, the V gene TRBV28; 10 bases map to TRBD2. The germline CDR1 and CDR2 sequences are MDHEN and SYDVKM. The CDR3 totals 15 residues. V lost 1 base and J lost 7; bases outside the gene matches: 4.